Each of the 26 T cell receptor beta chains below was sequenced from the same sample in a study of PD-1 blockade in classical Hodgkin lymphoma. Time point described: cycle 4 day 1 (C4D1), after 5 to 7 weeks of nivolumab. All patients experienced relapse after autologous stem cell transplantation, and brentuximab vedotin exposure was variable. TCRdb's copy holds only in-frame clones and misses some; the assay was immunoSEQ multiplex PCR. The sample records under 40,000 clones, 70% to 85% being singletons. The material was peripheral blood mononuclear cells (PBMCs), obtained before the fourth cycle of nivolumab. These receptors were obtained from a human donor with classical Hodgkin lymphoma.

In this sample, this clone turned up once. The chain carries TRBV19 and TRBJ2-2; 9 nucleotides agree with TRBD2. With V trimmed by 4 bases and J by 6 bases, 3 bases remained unmatched. The CDR3 is 14 amino acids. Germline V gene sequence: CDR1 LNHDA, CDR2 SQIVND (reference sequence). The CDR3 spells CASSSGGAAGELFF. The CDR3 DNA is TGTGCCAGTAGTAGCGGGGGGGCCGCCGGGGAGCTGTTTTTT.

CDR3 residues: CASSALGREQYF. The CDR3 bases are TGTGCCAGCAGTGCCCTGGGCAGGGAGCAGTACTTC. This sequence joins TRBV6-1 and TRBJ2-7; D call uncertain. Germline V gene data show CDR1 as MNHNS and CDR2 as SASEGT. The CDR3 is 12 amino acids. The germline V and J ends were trimmed by 4 bases and 7 bases, with 11 bases remaining between them.

This clone has just one count. This chain connects TRBV18 to TRBJ1-5; unclear D gene. Per the germline V gene, CDR1 is KGHSH and CDR2 is LQKENI. The CDR3 has 15 residues. Trimming removed 3 bases from V and 1 base from J, with 10 bases in between. In DNA, the CDR3 is TGTGCCAGCTCACCCAGTACCCCGAGCAATCAGCCCCAGCATTTT. This sequence encodes CASSPSTPSNQPQHF.

The chain employs TRBV9 and TRBJ2-1; tentatively, D is TRBD2 (6 bases). This CDR3 region has 15 residues. V lost 0 bases and J 3 bases, leaving 10 bases between the germline ends. CDR1 SGDLS and CDR2 YYNGEE come from the germline V gene. CDR3 nucleotide sequence: TGTGCCAGCAGCGTAGGCGGGGCCAACTACAATGAGCAGTTCTTC. Encoded protein: CASSVGGANYNEQFF.

This clone was counted a single time. This CDR3 is also generated by other DNA sequences in the sample. The chain links TRBV29-1 to TRBJ2-3; maybe TRBD2 (5 bases). Trimming left V 6 bases short and J 3 bases short, with 16 bases between. CDR3 length: 14 residues. The germline V gene encodes CDR1 SQVTM and CDR2 ANQGSEA. Here the CDR3 reads CSVAWAGLTDTQYF. The CDR3 DNA sequence: TGCAGCGTCGCCTGGGCAGGACTTACAGATACGCAGTATTTT.

Worth noting for this clone: A read error may produce the germline difference seen at one junction end. The chain links TRBV5-3 to TRBJ1-4, with D possibly matching TRBD1 (5 bases). TRBV5-3 counts as an open reading frame of uncertain function. This CDR3 region has 13 residues. As DNA, the CDR3 is TGTGCCAGCAGCTTGGAGGGGACTGAAAAACTGTTTTTT. It codes for CASSLEGTEKLFF.

The rearrangement links TRBV6-5 to TRBJ1-5; D is ambiguous. Germline V gene data show CDR1 as MNHEY and CDR2 as SVGAGI. CDR3 length: 15 residues. V dropped 2 bases and J dropped 5 bases, with 13 bases sitting between them. CDR3 DNA sequence: TGTGCCAGCAGTTACGAGTATGGTCTTGATCAGCCCCAGCATTTT. Protein sequence: CASSYEYGLDQPQHF.

The V gene is TRBV7-2, the J gene TRBJ2-7; TRBD2 aligns across 10 bases. The V gene end was trimmed by 5 bases and the J gene end by 0 bases; junction bases not matched to a gene: 7. The CDR3 totals 16 residues. The germline V gene has CDR1 SGHTA and CDR2 FQGNSA. The CDR3, as DNA: TGTGCCAGCAGCCGAACCAGCGGGGGGGACTCCTACGAGCAGTACTTC. Protein product: CASSRTSGGDSYEQYF.

The chain joins TRBV6-5 to TRBJ1-6; D is unresolved. V was clipped by 5 bases and J by 9 bases, with 14 bases between them. This CDR3 is built from 14 residues. Germline CDR1 is MNHEY and CDR2 is SVGAGI. CDR3 coding DNA: TGTGCCAGCAGTAACCCCAGCGGAAGTTCACCCCTCCACTTT. Amino acids: CASSNPSGSSPLHF.

The CDR3 region has the DNA TGCACCAGCAGCCACTACAGGGGGCAGGGGCAGTACTTC. Translation gives CTSSHYRGQGQYF. V gene TRBV1 combines with J gene TRBJ2-7; the DNA was not compared with TRBD1, the D call given in the table. TRBV1 is shown as a pseudogene. The CDR3 runs to 13 residues.

The V and J genes are TRBV7-2 and TRBJ2-7; the match to TRBD2 covers 8 bases. With 5 bases clipped from V and 5 bases from J, the junction kept 11 bases outside the gene matches. CDR3 length: 15 amino acids. In germline, CDR1 is SGHTA, CDR2 FQGNSA. CDR3 protein: CASSARGLGLHEQYF. In DNA form, the CDR3 reads TGTGCCAGCAGCGCCCGGGGACTAGGGCTCCACGAGCAGTACTTC.

The rearrangement joins TRBV27 to TRBJ2-7; TRBD1 aligns across 8 bases. V shed 5 bases, J shed 5 bases, and the junction held 11 bases outside the gene matches. The germline V gene has CDR1 MNHEY and CDR2 SMNVEV (reference sequence). CDR3 length equals 15 residues. Here the CDR3 reads CASSLGQGSTNEQYF. As DNA, the CDR3 is TGTGCCAGCAGTCTAGGACAGGGCAGTACTAACGAGCAGTACTTC.

The chain couples TRBV7-9 to TRBJ2-5; D assignment may be TRBD1 or TRBD2 (6 bases each). The V and J ends lost 0 bases and 5 bases respectively, with 10 bases between them. The CDR3 contains 14 residues. CDR1 is SEHNR, CDR2 FQNEAQ, per germline (reference sequence). CDR3 sequence: CASSLAGGWETQYF. CDR3 in DNA: TGTGCCAGCAGCTTAGCAGGGGGGTGGGAGACCCAGTACTTC.

This sequence joins TRBV7-4 and TRBJ2-4; 12 bases agree with TRBD2. The CDR3 spans 19 residues. CDR1 is SGHVT and CDR2 is SQSDAQ in the germline V gene. Trimming at V came to 2 bases and at J to 3 bases, leaving 11 bases not matched to a gene. The CDR3 reads CASSLTRGRTSGDKNIQYF. CDR3 nucleotides: TGTGCCAGCAGCTTAACGCGCGGGAGGACTAGCGGGGACAAAAACATTCAGTACTTC. The variable domain in full, with the rest retrieved from reference TRBV7-4 and TRBJ2-4, is GAGVSQSPRYKVAKRGRDVALRCDSISGHVTLYWYRQTLGQGSEVLTYSQSDAQRDKSGRPSGRFSAERPERSVSTLKIQRTEQGDSAVYLCASSLTRGRTSGDKNIQYFGAGTRLSVL.

The chain uses TRBV4-2 and TRBJ1-6; perhaps TRBD1 as D (5 bases). Germline CDR1 is LGHNA and CDR2 is YNFKEQ. Trimming cost V 0 bases and J 6 bases, with 18 bases left between them. This CDR3 is 18 amino acids long. The CDR3 loop is CASSQDFGGGRFNSPLHF. Here the CDR3 DNA reads TGTGCCAGCAGCCAAGATTTTGGGGGGGGTAGGTTTAATTCACCCCTCCACTTT.

This clone was seen a handful of times. The gene calls are TRBV5-4 and TRBJ1-6; 8 bases are a match to TRBD1. V lost 3 bases and J lost 7; bases outside the gene matches: 3. Germline CDR1 is SGHNT and CDR2 is YYREEE (reference sequence). The CDR3 covers 14 residues. CDR3 DNA sequence: TGTGCCAGCAGCTCCGACAGGGGCAATTCACCCCTCCACTTT. It is translated as CASSSDRGNSPLHF.

This chain connects TRBV4-3 to TRBJ2-1; weak D call: TRBD1 (6 bases). Per the germline V gene, CDR1 is LGHNA and CDR2 is YSLEER. The germline V and J ends were trimmed by 3 bases and 7 bases, with 13 bases remaining between them. This CDR3 spans 14 amino acids. Here the CDR3 DNA reads TGCGCCAGCAGCCACATGGACAGAAGAAATGAGCAGTTCTTC. It specifies CASSHMDRRNEQFF.

The chain has TRBV5-1 and TRBJ2-7; D might be TRBD1 (5 bases). The length of the CDR3 is 11 residues. From germline, CDR1 is SGHRS and CDR2 YFSETQ. V was pared by 7 bases and J by 3 bases, with 8 bases between. CDR3 in amino acids: CASSTDYEQYF. CDR3 DNA: TGCGCCAGCTCGACAGACTACGAGCAGTACTTC.

This clone has only a few counts. The CDR3 DNA is TGCGCCAGCAGTGGTTCAGGTGGCAATCAGCCCCAGCATTTT. As protein: CASSGSGGNQPQHF. The rearrangement joins TRBV10-2 to TRBJ1-5; D is undetermined. V was clipped by 4 bases and J by 2 bases, with 9 bases between them. The CDR3 totals 14 residues. Germline assignment: CDR1 WSHSY and CDR2 SAAADI.

This chain joins TRBV5-1 and TRBJ2-7; 8 positions match TRBD1. The V and J ends lost 5 bases and 2 bases, in that order; junction bases with no gene match: 6. This CDR3 spans 14 amino acids. The germline CDR1 and CDR2 sequences are SGHRS and YFSETQ. The DNA for the CDR3 is TGCGCCAGCAGTCAGGGGGCTCTAACCTACGAGCAGTACTTC. It codes for CASSQGALTYEQYF.

This rearrangement joins TRBV11-2 to TRBJ2-7; 10 bases line up with TRBD1. V trimming: 5 bases; J trimming: 4 bases; junction bases outside the gene matches: 8. This CDR3 has 15 amino acids. Germline CDR1 and CDR2: SGHAT and FQNNGV. The CDR3 bases are TGTGCCAGCAGCCCCATCCCGGGACAGGGGTACGAGCAGTACTTC. Translated, it gives CASSPIPGQGYEQYF.

In its sample, this clone was seen once. The gene calls are TRBV5-1 and TRBJ2-2; 8 bases match TRBD1. With V trimmed by 1 base and J by 4 bases, 6 bases remained unmatched. Germline V gene sequence: CDR1 SGHRS, CDR2 YFSETQ. The CDR3 is made up of 16 amino acids. The CDR3 DNA reads TGCGCCAGCAGCTTGATGGGCAGGGGGCTCACCGGGGAGCTGTTTTTT. Amino acids: CASSLMGRGLTGELFF.

The CDR3 DNA is TGCGCCAGCAGCTTGCAACCCAGGGGAATCCCACAAGAGACCCAGTACTTC. It translates to CASSLQPRGIPQETQYF. The rearrangement uses TRBV5-1 and TRBJ2-5; D is possibly TRBD1 (6 bases). The CDR3 runs to 17 residues. Between the trimmed V and J ends, which lost 1 base and 2 bases, there was a span of 18 bases. Germline values: CDR1 SGHRS, CDR2 YFSETQ.

The rearrangement joins TRBV27 to TRBJ1-6; a weak D match, TRBD1 (6 bases). This CDR3 has 14 amino acids. V lost 3 bases to trimming and J lost 11 bases, with 14 bases between them. Germline CDR1 MNHEY, CDR2 SMNVEV (reference sequence). The CDR3 nucleotides are TGTGCCAGCAGTTTGCAGACAGGAGGACCACCCCTCCACTTT. Translated: CASSLQTGGPPLHF.

CDR3 nucleotides: TGTGCCAGCAGCTTGGCTAAAGGTCCAGGCGCCTACGAGCAGTACTTC. Translation: CASSLAKGPGAYEQYF. The chain has TRBV5-5 and TRBJ2-7; D gene unclear. This CDR3 has 16 residues. Deletions cut 0 bases from V and 2 bases from J, with 15 bases between. Germline V gene data show CDR1 as SGHKS and CDR2 as YYEKEE (reference sequence).

V gene TRBV30 combines with J gene TRBJ2-1, with TRBD1 identical over 10 bases. In germline, CDR1 is GTSNPN, CDR2 SVGIG (reference sequence). The V gene end was trimmed by 0 bases and the J gene end by 6 bases; junction bases not matched to a gene: 2. The CDR3 totals 14 residues. CDR3 coding DNA: TGTGCCTGGAGTGTGGGACAGGGGCTCAATGAGCAGTTCTTC. It specifies CAWSVGQGLNEQFF.